These 23 T cell receptor beta chains share one sample of origin, sequenced in a study of blood T cell repertoires in COVID-19. The assay was immunoSEQ multiplex PCR, and TCRdb's table has in-frame clones only and misses some. The sample lists 25,000 to 35,000 clones, approximately 80% occurring once. Material for sequencing was peripheral blood. These receptors came from a woman in her seventies with acute or convalescent COVID-19.

The V call is TRBV7-9, the J call TRBJ2-1, with D perhaps TRBD2 (6 bases). The V and J ends lost 2 bases and 6 bases respectively, with 17 bases between them. The CDR3 sequence is 16 residues long. Germline assignment: CDR1 SEHNR and CDR2 FQNEAQ (reference sequence). The DNA for the CDR3 is TGTGCCAGCAGCTTAAACCTAGCCCTAGCGCCCAATGAGCAGTTCTTC. This gives the protein CASSLNLALAPNEQFF.

This clone appeared a single time. One end of the junction fails to match germline, which may point to a read error. This rearrangement joins TRBV6-1 to TRBJ1-2; weak D call: TRBD1 (5 bases). The germline V gene has CDR1 MNHNS and CDR2 SASEGT. The CDR3 is 12 amino acids. CDR3 sequence (DNA): TGTGCCAGCAGTGAAGGGACCCGTAGGGGCCTATTC. Amino acids: CASSEGTRRGLF.

The chain uses TRBV19 and TRBJ1-3, with 10 nucleotides matching TRBD1. The CDR3 sequence is 14 residues long. Germline V lookup: CDR1 LNHDA, CDR2 SQIVND (reference sequence). V trimming: 5 bases; J trimming: 5 bases; junction bases outside the gene matches: 3. The CDR3 DNA sequence: TGTGCCAGTAGTGACAGGGGGCTTCGAAACACCATATATTTT. Translated, it gives CASSDRGLRNTIYF.

The chain carries TRBV13 and TRBJ2-7; possibly TRBD2 for D (7 bases). From germline, CDR1 is PRHDT and CDR2 FYEKMQ (reference sequence). Deletions cut 5 bases from V and 0 bases from J, with 20 bases between. The CDR3 sequence is 17 residues long. CDR3 residues: CASSPLGGGGSSYEQYF. CDR3 DNA sequence: TGTGCCAGCAGCCCCCTAGGTGGGGGCGGGAGCTCCTACGAGCAGTACTTC. Complete variable domain (other parts from reference TRBV13 and TRBJ2-7): AAGVIQSPRHLIKEKRETATLKCYPIPRHDTVYWYQQGPGQDPQFLISFYEKMQSDKGSIPDRFSAQQFSDYHSELNMSSLELGDSALYFCASSPLGGGGSSYEQYFGPGTRLTVT.

This chain's CDR3 is CASSYSKRSQGNQPQHF. The CDR3 coding sequence is TGTGCCAGCAGTTACTCGAAACGGTCACAGGGTAATCAGCCCCAGCATTTT. This chain connects TRBV6-2 or TRBV6-3 to TRBJ1-5; perhaps TRBD1 as D (6 bases). Germline lookup yields CDR1 MNHEY and CDR2 SVGEGT. There are 17 residues in the CDR3. Trimming took off 0 bases at V and 4 bases at J, with 16 bases between the two ends.

The chain uses TRBV19 and TRBJ1-3, with D possibly being TRBD1 (5 bases). The CDR3 totals 16 residues. Germline CDR1 reads LNHDA; CDR2 reads SQIVND (reference sequence). Between the trimmed V and J ends, which lost 5 bases and 8 bases, there was a span of 22 bases. CDR3 in DNA: TGTGCCAGTAGTCTCGACCCTACAGGTGCCCGTGACACCATATATTTT. This translates into CASSLDPTGARDTIYF.

This clone was picked up one time. This chain joins TRBV28 and TRBJ1-5; TRBD1 might be the D (5 bases). Deletions cut 10 bases from V and 0 bases from J, with 22 bases between. This CDR3 contains 17 residues. Per the germline V gene, CDR1 is MDHEN and CDR2 is SYDVKM. The CDR3 loop reads CATRLYGRGYSNQPQHF. The CDR3 coding sequence is TGTGCCACACGCTTATACGGGCGGGGGTATAGCAATCAGCCCCAGCATTTT. The complete variable domain, with remaining parts taken from reference TRBV28 and TRBJ1-5, reads DVKVTQSSRYLVKRTGEKVFLECVQDMDHENMFWYRQDPGLGLRLIYFSYDVKMKEKGDIPEGYSVSREKKERFSLILESASTNQTSMYLCATRLYGRGYSNQPQHFGDGTRLSIL.

The chain joins TRBV9 to TRBJ2-3; 7 bases are a match to TRBD2. The length of the CDR3 is 14 residues. The V gene end was trimmed by 4 bases and the J gene end by 0 bases; junction bases not matched to a gene: 2. The germline gives CDR1 SGDLS, CDR2 YYNGEE. This chain's CDR3 is CASSPGGSTDTQYF. The CDR3 nucleotides read TGTGCCAGCAGCCCGGGAGGTAGCACAGATACGCAGTATTTT.

The chain links TRBV9 to TRBJ2-2, with D tentatively TRBD1 (6 bases). CDR1 is SGDLS, CDR2 YYNGEE, per germline. CDR3 length: 16 amino acids. Trimming removed 4 bases at V and 0 bases at J, with 13 bases between. For the CDR3, the DNA is TGTGCCAGCAGCCCTCGACAGGACTCGAACACCGGGGAGCTGTTTTTT. Protein product: CASSPRQDSNTGELFF.

The J gene is TRBJ2-2, the V gene TRBV7-3; TRBD1 might be the D (6 bases). V lost 3 bases to trimming and J lost 2 bases, with 13 bases between them. This CDR3 has 16 amino acids. From germline, CDR1 is SGHTA and CDR2 FQGTGA. CDR3 nucleotides: TGTGCCAGCAGCTTGAATGCAGGGGTCAACACCGGGGAGCTGTTTTTT. This translates into CASSLNAGVNTGELFF.

V usage is TRBV9 and J usage is TRBJ2-2; 9 bases are shared with TRBD2. Looked up from germline, CDR1 is SGDLS and CDR2 is YYNGEE. V dropped 4 bases and J dropped 5; count of bases not matched to a gene: 6. The CDR3 totals 15 residues. The CDR3 DNA reads TGTGCCAGCAGCCCCAGCGGGGGGAGAACCGGGGAGCTGTTTTTT. Its protein is CASSPSGGRTGELFF.

The rearrangement uses TRBV6-1 and TRBJ2-3, with 11 bases that match TRBD2. Germline CDR1 MNHNS, CDR2 SASEGT. The CDR3 sequence is 16 residues long. V dropped 2 bases and J dropped 4; count of bases not matched to a gene: 5. The CDR3 nucleotides read TGTGCCAGCAGTGAACGACTAGCGGGATCGTCAGATACGCAGTATTTT. Translating gives CASSERLAGSSDTQYF.

The V call is TRBV7-9, the J call TRBJ2-5, with 7 bases matching TRBD2. With V trimmed by 5 bases and J by 5 bases, 17 bases remained unmatched. This CDR3 contains 17 residues. CDR1 is SEHNR and CDR2 is FQNEAQ in the germline V gene (reference sequence). The CDR3 DNA follows: TGTGCCAGCAGCCCCCAGAGAGCAGGACTAGGTTGGGAGACCCAGTACTTC. This encodes CASSPQRAGLGWETQYF. The variable domain in full, with the rest retrieved from reference TRBV7-9 and TRBJ2-5, is DTGVSQNPRHKITKRGQNVTFRCDPISEHNRLYWYRQTLGQGPEFLTYFQNEAQLEKSRLLSDRFSAERPKGSFSTLEIQRTEQGDSAMYLCASSPQRAGLGWETQYFGPGTRLLVL.

V usage is TRBV5-4 and J usage is TRBJ1-1, with D perhaps matching TRBD1 (5 bases). Between the trimmed V and J ends, which lost 2 bases and 2 bases, there was a span of 16 bases. The CDR3 spans 16 residues. The germline CDR1 and CDR2 sequences are SGHNT and YYREEE (reference sequence). The CDR3 reads CASSFGGRGSNTEAFF. The DNA for the CDR3 is TGTGCCAGCAGCTTTGGCGGCCGGGGGTCAAACACTGAAGCTTTCTTT.

The chain recombines TRBV28 with TRBJ2-4; D gene ambiguous. Trimming removed 6 bases at V and 6 bases at J, with 15 bases between. CDR3 length: 14 amino acids. Germline CDR1 MDHEN, CDR2 SYDVKM. CDR3 nucleotide sequence: TGTGCCAGCAGCCTTCTACGAAATGGAAACATTCAGTACTTC. It translates to CASSLLRNGNIQYF.

The genes are TRBV6-2 or TRBV6-3 and TRBJ2-7, with D possibly being TRBD2 (6 bases). The CDR3 extends over 17 amino acids. The V and J ends lost 2 bases and 5 bases respectively, with 22 bases between them. Germline CDR1 and CDR2: MNHEY and SVGEGT. CDR3 sequence (DNA): TGTGCCAGCAGTTACACCCCACGGGGGAGGAAGTACCACGAGCAGTACTTC. As protein: CASSYTPRGRKYHEQYF.

The V call is TRBV28, the J call TRBJ2-5; 7 bases agree with TRBD1. The J segment lost 5 bases and the V segment lost 10 bases, leaving 19 bases of the junction unmatched. The CDR3 is made up of 16 amino acids. In germline, CDR1 is MDHEN, CDR2 SYDVKM. CDR3 amino acids: CATGNRDSGFFETQYF. The CDR3 region has the DNA TGTGCCACGGGAAACCGGGACAGTGGGTTTTTTGAGACCCAGTACTTC.

This chain joins TRBV7-9 and TRBJ2-7, with D tentatively TRBD1 (6 bases). V gave up 2 bases and J gave up 3 bases, with 11 bases separating them. Germline values: CDR1 SEHNR, CDR2 FQNEAQ (reference sequence). There are 14 residues in the CDR3. CDR3 in amino acids: CASSLTQGNYEQYF. The CDR3 region has the DNA TGTGCCAGCAGCTTAACACAGGGCAACTACGAGCAGTACTTC.

Only a few counts were recorded for this clone. The V and J genes are TRBV3-1 (or the pseudogene TRBV3-2) and TRBJ2-3; 12 bases match TRBD2. Germline V lookup: CDR1 LGHDT, CDR2 YNNKEL (reference sequence). Trimming at V came to 4 bases and at J to 5 bases, leaving 7 bases not matched to a gene. There are 16 residues in the CDR3. The DNA of the CDR3 is TGTGCCAGCAGCCGAAGGACTAGCGGGATGTTAGATACGCAGTATTTT. It codes for CASSRRTSGMLDTQYF.

The genes are TRBV4-1 and TRBJ2-5, with 9 bases identical to TRBD1. The V gene end was trimmed by 0 bases and the J gene end by 5 bases; junction bases not matched to a gene: 7. Germline CDR1 reads MGHRA; CDR2 reads YSYEKL. The CDR3 has 16 residues. In DNA form, the CDR3 reads TGCGCCAGCAGCCAAGATGGGACAGGGAGGATGGAGACCCAGTACTTC. Translation: CASSQDGTGRMETQYF.

The chain's CDR3 is CASSPGRVKLFF. The CDR3 DNA is TGTGCCAGCAGTCCCGGGAGGGTAAAACTGTTTTTT. The chain links TRBV28 to TRBJ1-4; D remains ambiguous. The CDR3 contains 12 residues. CDR1 is MDHEN, CDR2 SYDVKM, per germline. The germline V and J ends were trimmed by 5 bases and 10 bases, with 11 bases remaining between them.

The CDR3 reads CAGQGEFTDTQYF. The DNA for the CDR3 is TGTGCGGGGCAGGGGGAGTTCACAGATACGCAGTATTTT. V gene TRBV2 combines with J gene TRBJ2-3; TRBD1 matches at 7 bases. CDR3 length: 13 amino acids. Germline V lookup: CDR1 SNHLY, CDR2 FYNNEI.

This clone was seen a single time. This sequence joins TRBV5-4 and TRBJ2-7, with D tentatively TRBD1 (6 bases). This CDR3 spans 14 amino acids. V was trimmed by 1 base and J by 3 bases, leaving 11 bases between them. CDR1 and CDR2 (germline): SGHNT, YYREEE (reference sequence). CDR3 coding DNA: TGTGCCAGCAGCTTGAGACAGGATCACTACGAGCAGTACTTC. Encoded protein: CASSLRQDHYEQYF.